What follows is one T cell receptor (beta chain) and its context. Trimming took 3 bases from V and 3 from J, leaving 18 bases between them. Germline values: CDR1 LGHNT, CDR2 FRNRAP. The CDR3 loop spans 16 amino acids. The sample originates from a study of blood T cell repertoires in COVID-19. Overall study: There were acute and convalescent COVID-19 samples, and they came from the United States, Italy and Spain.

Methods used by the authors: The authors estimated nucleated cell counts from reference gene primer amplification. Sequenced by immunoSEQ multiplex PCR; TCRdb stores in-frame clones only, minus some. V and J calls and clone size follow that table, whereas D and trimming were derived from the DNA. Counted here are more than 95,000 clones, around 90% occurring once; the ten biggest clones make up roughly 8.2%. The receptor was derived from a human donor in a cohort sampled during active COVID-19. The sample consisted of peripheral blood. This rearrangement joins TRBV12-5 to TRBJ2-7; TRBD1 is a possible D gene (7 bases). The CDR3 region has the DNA TGTGCTAGTGGTTTAGTAGGAGGGGGCAGCGACTACGAGCAGTACTTC. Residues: CASGLVGGGSDYEQYF. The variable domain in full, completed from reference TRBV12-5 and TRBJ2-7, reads DARVTQTPRHKVTEMGQEVTMRCQPILGHNTVFWYRQTMMQGLELLAYFRNRAPLDDSGMPKDRFSAEMPDATLATLKIQPSEPRDSAVYFCASGLVGGGSDYEQYFGPGTRLTVT.